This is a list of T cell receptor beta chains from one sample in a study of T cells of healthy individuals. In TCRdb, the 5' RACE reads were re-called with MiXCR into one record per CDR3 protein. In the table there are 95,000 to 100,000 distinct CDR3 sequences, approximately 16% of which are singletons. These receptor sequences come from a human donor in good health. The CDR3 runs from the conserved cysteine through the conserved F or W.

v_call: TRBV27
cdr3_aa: CASSPRARAYGYTF

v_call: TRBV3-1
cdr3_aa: CASSQLGQGNTF

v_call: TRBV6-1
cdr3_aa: CASSESKLAKNIQYF

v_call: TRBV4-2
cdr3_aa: CASSPGTSGGDTQYF

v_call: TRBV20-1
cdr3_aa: CSARDPGAQSQPQHF

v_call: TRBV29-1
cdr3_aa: CSVGQGNEQFF

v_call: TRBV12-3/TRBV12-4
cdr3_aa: CASSFNRGRDQPQHF

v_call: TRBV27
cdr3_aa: CASSLSWPSGTPDTQYF

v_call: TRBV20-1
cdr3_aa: CSASGHSNQPQHF

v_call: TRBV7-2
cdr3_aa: CASSGTASSYGYTF

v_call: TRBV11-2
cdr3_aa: CASSLMGATPNEKLFF

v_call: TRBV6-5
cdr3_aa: CASSPLREGKLFF

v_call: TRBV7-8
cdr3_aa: CASSLGGGVSYNEQFF

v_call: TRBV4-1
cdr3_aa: CASSHRGQLGSPLHF

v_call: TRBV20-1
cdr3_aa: CSAERGEGWNTEAFF

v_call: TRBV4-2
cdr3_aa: CASSQDRTGGVDEQFF

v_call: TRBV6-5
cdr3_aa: CASGGAGGLRETQYF

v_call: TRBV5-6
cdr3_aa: CASSRLAVRETQYF

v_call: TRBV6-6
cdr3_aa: CATISGRESAYNEQFF

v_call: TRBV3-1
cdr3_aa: CASSLTGGNTIYF

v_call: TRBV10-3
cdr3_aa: CAISTPGGGQETQYF

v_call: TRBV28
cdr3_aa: CASSLSTEAFF

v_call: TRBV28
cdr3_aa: CASSQGLAVADTQYF

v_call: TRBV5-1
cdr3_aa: CASSLDPGEETQYF

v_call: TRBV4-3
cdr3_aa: CASSQDFRTEGPEAFF

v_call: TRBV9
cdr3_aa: CASSVGQRESDEQFF

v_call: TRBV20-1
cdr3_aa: CSARDGWSRGANVLTF

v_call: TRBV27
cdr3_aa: CASTTRGVSPLHF

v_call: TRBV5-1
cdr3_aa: CASRGGSRNEKLFF

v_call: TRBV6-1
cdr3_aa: CASSRQGQGNQPQHF

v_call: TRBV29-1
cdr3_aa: CSVGDRSSTDTQYF

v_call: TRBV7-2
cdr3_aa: CASSLGSGGWETQYF

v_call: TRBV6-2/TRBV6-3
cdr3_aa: CASRGAGTQYNEQFF

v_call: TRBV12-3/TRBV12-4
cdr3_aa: CASSFGSRDEQFF

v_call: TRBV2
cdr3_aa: CASSVEDTQYF

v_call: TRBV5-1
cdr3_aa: CASSLGPGGKAFF

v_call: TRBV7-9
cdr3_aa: CASSSGYTEAFF

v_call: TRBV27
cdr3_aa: CASSLGSGYEQYF

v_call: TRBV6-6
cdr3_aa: CASSYRTGLNNSPLHF

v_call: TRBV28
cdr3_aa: CASSEQGRGIF

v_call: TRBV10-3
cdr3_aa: CAISMTGHDGYTF

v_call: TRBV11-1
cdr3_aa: CASSLGGGMGWNEQFF

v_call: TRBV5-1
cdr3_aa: CASSFGQVNTEAFF

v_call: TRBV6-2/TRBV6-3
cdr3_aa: CASSDPIGSYEQYF

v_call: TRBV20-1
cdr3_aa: CSASLAGDNEQFF

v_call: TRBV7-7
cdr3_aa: CASSLGTAKETQYF

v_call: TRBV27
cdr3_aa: CASSTLGGKDGYTF

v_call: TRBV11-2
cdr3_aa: CASSLDPLGGRAEAFF

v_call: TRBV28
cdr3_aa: CASSFRGLGYEQYF

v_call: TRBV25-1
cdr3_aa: CASSESGLAYEQYF

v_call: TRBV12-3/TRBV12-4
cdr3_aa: CASSLVLWTGYGYTF

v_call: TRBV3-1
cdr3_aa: CASRGSSTDTQYF

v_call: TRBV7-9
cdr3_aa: CASSWSGEGAFF

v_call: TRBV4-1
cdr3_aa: CASSQHRGQGNAGELFF

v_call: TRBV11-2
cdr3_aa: CASSSGGSQYF

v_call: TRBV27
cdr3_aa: CASNSLQGPYEQYF

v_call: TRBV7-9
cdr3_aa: CASSRAAGYLVEAFF

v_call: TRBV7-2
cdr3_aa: CASSVYRDSYGYTF

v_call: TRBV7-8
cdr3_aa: CASSLKERGEAFF

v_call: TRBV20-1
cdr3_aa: CSAGRPHQETQYF